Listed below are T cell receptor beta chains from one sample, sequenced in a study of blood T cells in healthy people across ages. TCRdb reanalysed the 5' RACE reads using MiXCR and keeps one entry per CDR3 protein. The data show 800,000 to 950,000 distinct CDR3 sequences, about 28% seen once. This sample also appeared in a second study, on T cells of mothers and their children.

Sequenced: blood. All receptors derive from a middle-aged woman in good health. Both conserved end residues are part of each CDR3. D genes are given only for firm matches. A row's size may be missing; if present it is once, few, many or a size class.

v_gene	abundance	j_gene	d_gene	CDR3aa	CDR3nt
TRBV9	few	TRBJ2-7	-	CASSLQDGRSYEQYF	TGTGCCAGCAGCTTACAGGACGGCCGCTCCTACGAGCAGTACTTC
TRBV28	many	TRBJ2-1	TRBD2	CASSYPGLAGAIEQFF	TGTGCCAGCTCCTACCCCGGACTAGCGGGGGCTATTGAGCAGTTCTTC
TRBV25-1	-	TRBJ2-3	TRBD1	CASRPPPGGGSDTQYF	TGTGCCAGCAGGCCTCCTCCAGGGGGCGGGTCAGATACGCAGTATTTT
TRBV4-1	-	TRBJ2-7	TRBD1	CASSQGDRVGANEQYF	TGCGCCAGCAGCCAAGGGGACAGGGTAGGGGCCAATGAGCAGTACTTC
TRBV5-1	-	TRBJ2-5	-	CASSGRTRQETQYF	TGCGCCAGCAGCGGGAGGACACGGCAAGAGACCCAGTACTTC
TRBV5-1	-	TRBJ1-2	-	CASSLDHNTGTRGYTF	TGCGCCAGCAGCCTCGACCACAACACGGGGACGAGAGGCTACACCTTC
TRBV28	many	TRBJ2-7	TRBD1	CASRTPIGTGSYEQYF	TGTGCCAGCAGGACGCCAATAGGGACAGGGTCCTACGAGCAGTACTTC
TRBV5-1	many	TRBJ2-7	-	CASSSFSYEQYF	TGCGCCAGCAGTTCCTTTTCCTACGAGCAGTACTTC
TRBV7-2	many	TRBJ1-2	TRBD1	CASSLAGGDGYTF	TGTGCCAGCAGCTTAGCAGGGGGCGATGGCTACACCTTC
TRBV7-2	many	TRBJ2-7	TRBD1	CASSFSGTGDNEQYF	TGTGCCAGCAGCTTCTCCGGGACAGGGGACAACGAGCAGTACTTC
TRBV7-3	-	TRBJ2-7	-	CASSIPEVGEQYF	TGTGCCAGCAGCATACCTGAGGTGGGCGAGCAGTACTTC
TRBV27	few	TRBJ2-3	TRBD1	CACSFMDRGTDTQYF	TGTGCCTGCAGTTTTATGGACAGGGGTACAGATACGCAGTATTTT
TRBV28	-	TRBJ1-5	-	CATRTDSNQPQHF	TGTGCCACCCGGACGGATAGCAATCAGCCCCAGCATTTT
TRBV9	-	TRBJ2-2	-	CASSVGPKGNTGELFF	TGTGCCAGCAGCGTAGGCCCGAAAGGGAACACCGGGGAGCTGTTTTTT
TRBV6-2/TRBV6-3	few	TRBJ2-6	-	CASSYADSLSGANVLTF	TGTGCCAGCAGTTACGCGGACAGTCTCTCTGGGGCCAACGTCCTGACTTTC
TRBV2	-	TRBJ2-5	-	CASAGPYQETQYF	TGTGCGAGCGCCGGACCGTACCAAGAGACCCAGTACTTC
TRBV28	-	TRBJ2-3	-	CASSLYGRGRRTTDTQYF	TGTGCCAGCAGTTTATATGGTCGTGGGCGGCGGACCACAGATACGCAGTATTTT
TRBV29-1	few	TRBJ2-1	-	CSVNREQFF	TGCAGCGTTAATCGGGAGCAGTTCTTC
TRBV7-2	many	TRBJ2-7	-	CASSPRPDISYEQYF	TGTGCCAGCAGCCCCCGACCCGACATTTCCTACGAGCAGTACTTC
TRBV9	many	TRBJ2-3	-	CASSEEGLITDTQYF	TGTGCCAGCAGCGAGGAGGGGCTAATCACAGATACGCAGTATTTT
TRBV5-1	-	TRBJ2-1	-	CASSFVRGTSNEQFF	TGCGCCAGCAGCTTTGTTCGAGGTACGAGTAATGAGCAGTTCTTC
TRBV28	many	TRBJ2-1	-	CASSFLQGNEQFF	TGTGCCAGCAGTTTCCTACAGGGTAATGAGCAGTTCTTC
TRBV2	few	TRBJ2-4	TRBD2	CASSQLAGESVQYF	TGTGCCAGCAGTCAACTAGCGGGGGAGAGTGTTCAGTACTTC
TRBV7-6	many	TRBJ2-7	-	CASSPLTGSYEQYF	TGTGCCAGCAGCCCATTGACGGGGTCCTACGAGCAGTACTTC
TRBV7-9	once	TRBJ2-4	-	CASSSPSENIQYF	TGTGCCAGCAGCAGTCCTAGCGAAAACATTCAGTACTTC
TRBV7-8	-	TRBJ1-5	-	CASSKEGYSNQPQHF	TGTGCCAGCAGCAAGGAGGGATATAGCAATCAGCCCCAGCATTTT
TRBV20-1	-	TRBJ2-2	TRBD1	CSAPTRQGALLNTGELFF	TGCAGTGCTCCAACGAGGCAGGGGGCTCTACTCAACACCGGGGAGCTGTTTTTT
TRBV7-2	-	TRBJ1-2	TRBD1	CASSLETGGGYGHTF	TGTGCCAGCAGCTTAGAGACAGGGGGCGGGTATGGCCACACCTTC
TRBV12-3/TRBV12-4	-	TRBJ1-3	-	CASSLRVLVGNTIYF	TGTGCCAGCAGTTTACGCGTCTTAGTCGGAAACACCATATATTTT
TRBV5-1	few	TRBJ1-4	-	CASSPPGERVNEKLFF	TGCGCCAGCAGCCCTCCAGGGGAGAGGGTTAATGAAAAACTGTTTTTT
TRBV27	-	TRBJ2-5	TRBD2	CASSYQWGGETQYF	TGTGCCAGCAGTTATCAGTGGGGAGGGGAGACCCAGTACTTC
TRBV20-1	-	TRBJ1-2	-	CSAPTAGAGGYTF	TGCAGTGCCCCAACGGCAGGGGCCGGTGGCTACACCTTC
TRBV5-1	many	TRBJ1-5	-	CASSLEQGKQPQHF	TGCGCCAGCAGCTTGGAACAGGGCAAGCAGCCCCAGCATTTT
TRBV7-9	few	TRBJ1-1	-	CASGWGSNTEAFF	TGTGCCAGCGGGTGGGGGTCGAACACTGAAGCTTTCTTT
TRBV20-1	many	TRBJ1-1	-	CSANPPAGWGTEAFF	TGCAGTGCCAACCCCCCGGCAGGGTGGGGCACTGAAGCTTTCTTT
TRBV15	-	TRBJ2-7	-	CATSRLPARRQTSYEQYF	TGTGCCACCAGCAGACTTCCAGCCCGTAGACAGACCAGCTACGAGCAGTACTTC
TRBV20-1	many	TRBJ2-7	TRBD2	CSARDAQLAGGYEQYF	TGCAGTGCTAGAGATGCCCAACTAGCGGGGGGATACGAGCAGTACTTC
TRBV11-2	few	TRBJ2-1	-	CASGLVDEQFF	TGTGCCAGCGGCTTAGTCGATGAGCAGTTCTTC
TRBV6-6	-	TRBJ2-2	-	CAGRSGDTGELFF	TGTGCCGGCAGGTCAGGGGACACCGGGGAGCTGTTTTTT
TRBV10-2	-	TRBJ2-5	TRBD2	CASSERLAGSETQYF	TGCGCCAGCAGTGAGAGGTTAGCGGGCAGCGAGACCCAGTACTTC
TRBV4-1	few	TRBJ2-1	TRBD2	CASSQDKGLAVYNEQFF	TGCGCCAGCAGCCAAGATAAGGGACTAGCTGTTTACAATGAGCAGTTCTTC
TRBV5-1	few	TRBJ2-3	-	CATSSGDPTDTQYF	TGCGCCACGAGCTCTGGGGACCCCACAGATACGCAGTATTTT
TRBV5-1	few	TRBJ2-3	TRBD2	CASRPGTTSTDTQYF	TGCGCCAGCAGGCCCGGGACTACCAGCACAGATACGCAGTATTTT
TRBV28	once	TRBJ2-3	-	CAVRAGSTDMQYF	TGTGCGGTCAGGGCGGGAAGCACAGATATGCAGTATTTT
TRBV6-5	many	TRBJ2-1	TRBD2	CASSQTSEEQFF	TGTGCCAGCAGCCAGACTAGCGAGGAGCAGTTCTTC
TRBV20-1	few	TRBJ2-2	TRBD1	CSAKYGDRVNTGELFF	TGCAGTGCGAAATACGGGGACAGGGTGAACACCGGGGAGCTGTTTTTT
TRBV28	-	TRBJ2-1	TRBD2	CASSWPASGGGNEQFF	TGTGCCAGCAGTTGGCCCGCTAGCGGGGGGGGAAATGAGCAGTTCTTC
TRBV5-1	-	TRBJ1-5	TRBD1	CASRPGQGTNQPQHF	TGCGCCAGCAGACCGGGACAGGGGACCAATCAGCCCCAGCATTTT
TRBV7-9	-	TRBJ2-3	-	CVRSLGPGLTDTQYF	TGTGTCCGCAGCTTAGGGCCCGGACTCACAGATACGCAGTATTTT
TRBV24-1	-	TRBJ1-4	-	CATSDNTGLKDEKLFF	TGTGCCACCAGTGACAATACAGGGTTAAAGGATGAAAAACTGTTTTTT
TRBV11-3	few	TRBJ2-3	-	CASSVRSTDTQYF	TGTGCCAGCAGCGTGCGTAGCACAGATACGCAGTATTTT
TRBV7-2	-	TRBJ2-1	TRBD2	CASSRSGGAFNYYNEQFF	TGTGCCAGCAGCCGGAGCGGGGGGGCCTTCAACTACTACAATGAGCAGTTCTTC
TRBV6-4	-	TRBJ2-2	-	CASSDSTGELFF	TGTGCCAGCAGTGACTCGACAGGGGAGCTGTTTTTT
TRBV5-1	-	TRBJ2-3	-	CASSRQTFTDTQYF	TGCGCCAGCAGCCGACAGACGTTCACAGATACGCAGTATTTT